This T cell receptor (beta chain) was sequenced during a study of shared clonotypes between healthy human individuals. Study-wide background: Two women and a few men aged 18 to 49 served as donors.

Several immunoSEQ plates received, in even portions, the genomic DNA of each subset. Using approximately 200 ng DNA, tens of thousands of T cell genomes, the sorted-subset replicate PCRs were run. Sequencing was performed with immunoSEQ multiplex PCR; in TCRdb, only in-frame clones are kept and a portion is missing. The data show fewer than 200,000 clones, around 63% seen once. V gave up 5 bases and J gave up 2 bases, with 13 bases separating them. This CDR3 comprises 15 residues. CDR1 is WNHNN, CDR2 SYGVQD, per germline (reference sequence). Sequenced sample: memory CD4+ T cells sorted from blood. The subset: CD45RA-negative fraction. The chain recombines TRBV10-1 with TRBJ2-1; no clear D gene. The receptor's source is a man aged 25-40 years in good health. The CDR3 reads CASSSSGPTYNEQFF. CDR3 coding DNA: TGCGCCAGCAGTTCCTCCGGGCCTACCTACAATGAGCAGTTCTTC.